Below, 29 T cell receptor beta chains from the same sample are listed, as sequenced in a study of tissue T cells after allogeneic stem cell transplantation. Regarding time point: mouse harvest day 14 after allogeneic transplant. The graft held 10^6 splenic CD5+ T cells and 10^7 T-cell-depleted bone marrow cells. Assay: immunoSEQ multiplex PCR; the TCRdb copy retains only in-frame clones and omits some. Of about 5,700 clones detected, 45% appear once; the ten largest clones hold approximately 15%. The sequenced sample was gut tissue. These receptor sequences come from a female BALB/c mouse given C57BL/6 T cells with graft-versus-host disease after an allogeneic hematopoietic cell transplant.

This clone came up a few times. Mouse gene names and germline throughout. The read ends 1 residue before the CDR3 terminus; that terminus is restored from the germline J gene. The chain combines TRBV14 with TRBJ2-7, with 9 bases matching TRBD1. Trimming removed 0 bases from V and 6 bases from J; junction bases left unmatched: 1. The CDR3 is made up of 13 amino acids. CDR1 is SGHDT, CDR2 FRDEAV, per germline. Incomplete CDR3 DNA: TGTGCCAGCAGTTTCTTGGACAGGGGTGAACAGTAC. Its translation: CASSFLDRGEQY. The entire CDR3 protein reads CASSFLDRGEQYF.

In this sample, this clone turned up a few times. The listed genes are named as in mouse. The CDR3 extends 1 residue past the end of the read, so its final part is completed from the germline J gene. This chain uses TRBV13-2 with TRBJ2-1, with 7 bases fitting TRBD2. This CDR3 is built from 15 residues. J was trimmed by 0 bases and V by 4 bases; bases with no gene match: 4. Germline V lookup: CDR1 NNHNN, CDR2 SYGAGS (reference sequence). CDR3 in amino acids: CASGPGGYNYAEQFF. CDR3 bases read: TGTGCCAGCGGTCCTGGGGGTTATAACTATGCTGAGCAGTTC.

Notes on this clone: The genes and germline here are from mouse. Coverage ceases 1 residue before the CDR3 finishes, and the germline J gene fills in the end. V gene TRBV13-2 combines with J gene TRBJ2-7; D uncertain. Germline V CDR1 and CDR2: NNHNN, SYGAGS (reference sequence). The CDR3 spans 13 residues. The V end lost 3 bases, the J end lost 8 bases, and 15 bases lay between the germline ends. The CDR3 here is CASGGPRGRKQYF. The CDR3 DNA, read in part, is TGTGCCAGCGGTGGGCCCCGGGGAAGGAAACAGTAC.

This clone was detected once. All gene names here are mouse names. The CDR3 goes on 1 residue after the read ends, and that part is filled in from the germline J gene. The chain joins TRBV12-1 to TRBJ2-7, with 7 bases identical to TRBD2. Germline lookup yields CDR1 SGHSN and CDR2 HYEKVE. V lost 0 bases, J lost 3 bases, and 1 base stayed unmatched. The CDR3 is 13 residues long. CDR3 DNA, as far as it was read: TGTGCCAGCTCTCTCCCTGGGGGCTATGAACAGTAC. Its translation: CASSLPGGYEQY. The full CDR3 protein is CASSLPGGYEQYF.

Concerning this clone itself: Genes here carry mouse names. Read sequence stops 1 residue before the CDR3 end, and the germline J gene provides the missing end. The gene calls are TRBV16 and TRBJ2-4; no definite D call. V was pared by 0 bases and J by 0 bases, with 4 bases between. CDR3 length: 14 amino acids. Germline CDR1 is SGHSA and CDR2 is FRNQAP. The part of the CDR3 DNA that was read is TGTGCAAGCAGCTTAGAGGGGAGTCAAAACACCTTGTAC. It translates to CASSLEGSQNTLY. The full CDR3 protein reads CASSLEGSQNTLYF.

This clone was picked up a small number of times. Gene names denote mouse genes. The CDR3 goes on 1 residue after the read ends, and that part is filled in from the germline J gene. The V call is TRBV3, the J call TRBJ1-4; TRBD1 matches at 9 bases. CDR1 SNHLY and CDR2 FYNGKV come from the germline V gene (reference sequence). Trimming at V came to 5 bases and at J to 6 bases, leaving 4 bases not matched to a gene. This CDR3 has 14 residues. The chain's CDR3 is CASSVRDRDERLFF. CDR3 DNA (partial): TGTGCCAGCAGCGTCCGGGACAGGGACGAAAGATTATTT.

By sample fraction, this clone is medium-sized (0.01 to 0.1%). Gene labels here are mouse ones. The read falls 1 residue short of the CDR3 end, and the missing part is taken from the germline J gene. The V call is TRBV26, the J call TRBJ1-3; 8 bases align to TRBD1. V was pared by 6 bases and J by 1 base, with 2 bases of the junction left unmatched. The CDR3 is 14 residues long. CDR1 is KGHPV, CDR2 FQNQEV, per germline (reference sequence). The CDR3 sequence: CASRTGGSGNTLYF. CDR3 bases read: TGTGCCAGCAGAACAGGGGGATCTGGAAATACGCTCTAT. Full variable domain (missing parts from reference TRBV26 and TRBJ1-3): NSKVIQTPRYLVKGQGQKAKMRCIPEKGHPVVFWYQQNKNNEFKFLINFQNQEVLQQIDMTEKRFSAECPSNSPCSLEIQSSEAGDSALYLCASRTGGSGNTLYFGEGSRLIVV.

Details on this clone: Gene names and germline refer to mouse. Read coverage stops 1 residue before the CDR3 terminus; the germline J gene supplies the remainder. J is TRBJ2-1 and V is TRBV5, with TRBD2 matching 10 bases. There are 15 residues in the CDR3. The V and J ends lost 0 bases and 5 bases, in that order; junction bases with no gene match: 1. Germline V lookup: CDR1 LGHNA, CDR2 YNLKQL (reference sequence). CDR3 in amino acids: CASSQDWGGDAEQFF. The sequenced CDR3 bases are TGTGCCAGCAGCCAAGACTGGGGGGGCGATGCTGAGCAGTTC.

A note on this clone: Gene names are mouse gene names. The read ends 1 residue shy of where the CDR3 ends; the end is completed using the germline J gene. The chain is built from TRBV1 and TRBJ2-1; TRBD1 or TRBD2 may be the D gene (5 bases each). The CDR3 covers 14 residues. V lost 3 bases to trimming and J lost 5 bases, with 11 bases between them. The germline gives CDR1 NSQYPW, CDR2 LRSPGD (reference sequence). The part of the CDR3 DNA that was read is TGCACCTGCAGTGCGCGGGACGGAAATGCTGAGCAGTTC. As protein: CTCSARDGNAEQF. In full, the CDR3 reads CTCSARDGNAEQFF.

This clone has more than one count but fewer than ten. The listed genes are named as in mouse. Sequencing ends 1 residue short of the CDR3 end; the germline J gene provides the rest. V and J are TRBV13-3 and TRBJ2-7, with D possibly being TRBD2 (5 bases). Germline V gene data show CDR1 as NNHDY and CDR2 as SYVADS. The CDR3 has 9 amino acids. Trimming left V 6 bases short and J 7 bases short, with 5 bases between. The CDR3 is CASMGEQYF. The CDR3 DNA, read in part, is TGTGCCAGCATGGGGGAACAGTAC.

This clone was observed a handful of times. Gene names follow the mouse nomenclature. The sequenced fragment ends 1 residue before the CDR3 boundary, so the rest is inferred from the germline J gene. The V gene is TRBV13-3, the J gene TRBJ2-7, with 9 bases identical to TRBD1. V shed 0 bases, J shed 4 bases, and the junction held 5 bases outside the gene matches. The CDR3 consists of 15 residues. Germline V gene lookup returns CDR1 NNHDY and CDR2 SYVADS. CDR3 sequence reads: CASSDARQGVYEQYF. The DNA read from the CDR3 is TGTGCCAGCAGTGATGCGAGACAGGGGGTTTATGAACAGTAC.

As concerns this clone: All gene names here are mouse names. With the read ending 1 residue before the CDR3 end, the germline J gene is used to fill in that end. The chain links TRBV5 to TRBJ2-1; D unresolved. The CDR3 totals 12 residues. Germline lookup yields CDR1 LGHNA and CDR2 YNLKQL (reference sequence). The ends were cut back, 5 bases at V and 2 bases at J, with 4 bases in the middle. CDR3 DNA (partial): TGTGCCAGCAGCGCTGACTATGCTGAGCAGTTC. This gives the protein CASSADYAEQF. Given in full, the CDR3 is CASSADYAEQFF.

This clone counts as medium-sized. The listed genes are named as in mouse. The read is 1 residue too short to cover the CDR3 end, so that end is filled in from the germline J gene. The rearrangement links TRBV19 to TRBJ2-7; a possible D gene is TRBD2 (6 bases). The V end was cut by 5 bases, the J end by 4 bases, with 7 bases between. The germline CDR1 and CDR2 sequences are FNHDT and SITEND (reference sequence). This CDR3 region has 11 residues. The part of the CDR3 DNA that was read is TGTGCCAGCAGCACTGGGTATGAACAGTAC. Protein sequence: CASSTGYEQY. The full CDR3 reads CASSTGYEQYF.

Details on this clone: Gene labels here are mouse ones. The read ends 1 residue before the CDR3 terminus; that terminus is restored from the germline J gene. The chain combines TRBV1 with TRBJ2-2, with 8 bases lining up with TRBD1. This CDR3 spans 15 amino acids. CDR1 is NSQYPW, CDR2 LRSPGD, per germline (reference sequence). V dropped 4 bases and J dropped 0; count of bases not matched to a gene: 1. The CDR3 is CTCSVGQANTGQLYF. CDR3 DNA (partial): TGCACCTGCAGTGTGGGACAGGCAAACACCGGGCAGCTCTAC.

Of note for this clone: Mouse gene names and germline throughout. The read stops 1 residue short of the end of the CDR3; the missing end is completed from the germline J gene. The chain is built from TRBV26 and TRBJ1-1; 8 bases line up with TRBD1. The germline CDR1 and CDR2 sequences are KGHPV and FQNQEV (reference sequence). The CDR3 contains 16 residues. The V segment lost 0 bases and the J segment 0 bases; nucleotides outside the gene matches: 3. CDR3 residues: CASSLSMGQANTEVFF. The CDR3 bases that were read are TGTGCCAGCAGTCTGTCGATGGGACAGGCAAACACAGAAGTCTTC.

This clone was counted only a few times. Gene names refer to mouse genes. CDR3 amino acids: CASSPDRGSNSDYTF. Partial CDR3 DNA: TGTGCCAGCAGCCCAGACAGGGGATCAAACTCCGACTACACC. J is TRBJ1-2 and V is TRBV14; 8 bases are shared with TRBD1. The read ends 1 residue early relative to the CDR3; the germline J gene fills the gap. The ends lost 5 bases at V and 0 bases at J; junction bases unmatched: 6. This CDR3 has 15 residues. CDR1 is SGHDT, CDR2 FRDEAV, per germline.

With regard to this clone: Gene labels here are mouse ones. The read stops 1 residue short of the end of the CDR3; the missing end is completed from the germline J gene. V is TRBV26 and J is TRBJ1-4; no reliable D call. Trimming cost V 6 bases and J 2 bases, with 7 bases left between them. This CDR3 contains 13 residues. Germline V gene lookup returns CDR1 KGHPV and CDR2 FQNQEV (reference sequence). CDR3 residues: CASRRESNERLFF. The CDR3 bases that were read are TGTGCCAGCAGACGGGAATCCAACGAAAGATTATTT.

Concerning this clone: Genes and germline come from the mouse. The sequenced CDR3 bases are TGTGCCAGCGGTGATAGATATAACAACCAGGCTCCGCTT. This codes for CASGDRYNNQAPL. The full CDR3 is CASGDRYNNQAPLF. The V gene is TRBV13-2, the J gene TRBJ1-5; D is uncertain. The sequenced fragment ends 1 residue before the CDR3 boundary, so the rest is inferred from the germline J gene. V shed 1 base and J shed 0 bases, with 5 bases lying between them. The V gene's germline CDR1 is NNHNN and CDR2 SYGAGS (reference sequence). The CDR3 extends over 14 amino acids.

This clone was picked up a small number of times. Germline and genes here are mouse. The CDR3 reads CASSLVGGAREQYF. The sequenced part of the CDR3 DNA is TGTGCCAGCAGCTTAGTTGGTGGGGCGCGGGAACAGTAC. The chain couples TRBV3 to TRBJ2-7, with D perhaps being TRBD1 or TRBD2 (5 bases each). The missing CDR3 end, 1 residue past where the read stops, is filled in from the germline J gene. Germline V lookup: CDR1 SNHLY, CDR2 FYNGKV (reference sequence). The CDR3 extends over 14 amino acids. Trimming removed 1 base from V and 7 bases from J, with 14 bases in between.

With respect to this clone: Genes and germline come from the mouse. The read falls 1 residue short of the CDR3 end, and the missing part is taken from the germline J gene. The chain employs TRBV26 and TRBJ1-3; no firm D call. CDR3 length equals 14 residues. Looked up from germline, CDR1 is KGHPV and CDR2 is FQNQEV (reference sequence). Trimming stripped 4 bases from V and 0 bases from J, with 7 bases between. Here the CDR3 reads CASSPGNSGNTLYF. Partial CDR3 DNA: TGTGCCAGCAGTCCGGGAAATTCTGGAAATACGCTCTAT.

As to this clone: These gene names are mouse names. CDR3 amino acids: CSSSLDRGLTGQLYF. CDR3 DNA (partial): TGCTCCAGCAGTCTTGACAGGGGACTCACCGGGCAGCTCTAC. The chain recombines TRBV23 with TRBJ2-2; the table names TRBD1, a call not compared with the DNA. The DNA ends 1 residue before the CDR3 does, and the rest of the CDR3 is filled in from the germline J gene. This CDR3 has 15 amino acids. Germline CDR1 KGHTA, CDR2 FQNQQP.

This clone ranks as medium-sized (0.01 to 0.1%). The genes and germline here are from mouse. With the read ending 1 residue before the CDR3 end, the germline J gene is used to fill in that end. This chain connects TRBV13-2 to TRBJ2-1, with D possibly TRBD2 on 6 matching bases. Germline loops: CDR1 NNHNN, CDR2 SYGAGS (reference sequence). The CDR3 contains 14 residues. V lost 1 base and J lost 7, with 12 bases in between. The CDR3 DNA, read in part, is TGTGCCAGCGGTGATCGGGGGGAGGAGGCTGAGCAGTTC. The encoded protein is CASGDRGEEAEQF. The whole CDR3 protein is CASGDRGEEAEQFF.

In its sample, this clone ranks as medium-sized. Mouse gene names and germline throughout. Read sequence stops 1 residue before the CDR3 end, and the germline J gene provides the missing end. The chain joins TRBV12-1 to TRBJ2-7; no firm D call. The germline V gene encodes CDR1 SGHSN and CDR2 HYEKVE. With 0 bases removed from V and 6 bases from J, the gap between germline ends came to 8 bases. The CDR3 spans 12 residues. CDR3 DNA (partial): TGTGCCAGCTCTCTCGGCAGTCTTGAACAGTAC. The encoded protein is CASSLGSLEQY. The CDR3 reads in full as CASSLGSLEQYF.

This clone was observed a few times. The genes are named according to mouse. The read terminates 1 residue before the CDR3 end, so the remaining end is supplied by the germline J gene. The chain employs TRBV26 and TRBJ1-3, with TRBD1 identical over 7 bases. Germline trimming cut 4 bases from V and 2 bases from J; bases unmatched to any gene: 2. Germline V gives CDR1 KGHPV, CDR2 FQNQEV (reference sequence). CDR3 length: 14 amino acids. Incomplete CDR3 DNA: TGTGCCAGCAGTCCCGACAGGGCTGGAAATACGCTCTAT. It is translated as CASSPDRAGNTLY. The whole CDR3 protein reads CASSPDRAGNTLYF.

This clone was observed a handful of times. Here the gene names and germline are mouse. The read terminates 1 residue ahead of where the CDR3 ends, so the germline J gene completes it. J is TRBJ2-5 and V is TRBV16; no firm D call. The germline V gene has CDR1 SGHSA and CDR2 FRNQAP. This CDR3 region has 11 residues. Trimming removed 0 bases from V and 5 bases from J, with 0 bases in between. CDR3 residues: CASSLEDTQYF. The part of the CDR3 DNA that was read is TGTGCAAGCAGCTTAGAAGACACCCAGTAC.

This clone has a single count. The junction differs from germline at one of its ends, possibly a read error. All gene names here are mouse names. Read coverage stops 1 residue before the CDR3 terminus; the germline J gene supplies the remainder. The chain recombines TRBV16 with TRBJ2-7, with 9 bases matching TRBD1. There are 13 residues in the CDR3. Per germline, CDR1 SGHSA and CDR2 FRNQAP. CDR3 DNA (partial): TGTGCCAGCAGCCCGGACAGGGGTAGAGAACAGTAC. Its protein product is CASSPDRGREQY. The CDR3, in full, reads CASSPDRGREQYF.

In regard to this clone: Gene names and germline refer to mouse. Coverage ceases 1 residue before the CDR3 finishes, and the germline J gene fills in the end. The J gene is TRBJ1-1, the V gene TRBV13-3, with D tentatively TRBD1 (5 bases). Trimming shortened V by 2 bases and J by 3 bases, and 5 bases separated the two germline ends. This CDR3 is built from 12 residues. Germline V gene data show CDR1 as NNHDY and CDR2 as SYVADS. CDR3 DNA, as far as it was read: TGTGCCAGCAGTGACAGGGACACAGAAGTCTTC. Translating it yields CASSDRDTEVF. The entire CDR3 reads CASSDRDTEVFF.

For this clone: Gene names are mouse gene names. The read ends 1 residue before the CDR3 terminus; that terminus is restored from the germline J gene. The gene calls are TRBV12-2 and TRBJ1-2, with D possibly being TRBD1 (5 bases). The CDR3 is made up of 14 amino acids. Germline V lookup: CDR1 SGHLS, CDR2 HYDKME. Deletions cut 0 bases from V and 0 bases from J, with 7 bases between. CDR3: CASSLQGSNSDYTF. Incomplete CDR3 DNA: TGTGCCAGCTCTCTCCAGGGTTCAAACTCCGACTACACC.

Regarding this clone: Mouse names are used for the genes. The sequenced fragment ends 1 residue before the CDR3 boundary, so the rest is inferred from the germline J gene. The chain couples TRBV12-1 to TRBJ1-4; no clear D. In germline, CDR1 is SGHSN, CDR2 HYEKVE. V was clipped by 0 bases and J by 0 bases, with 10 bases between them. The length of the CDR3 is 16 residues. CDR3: CASSLERSISNERLFF. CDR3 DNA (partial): TGTGCCAGCTCTCTCGAAAGATCTATTTCCAACGAAAGATTATTT.